This TCR beta chain was sequenced in a study of blood T cell repertoires in COVID-19. Looking at the study overall: Spain, Italy and the United States supplied samples that represented acute and convalescent COVID-19.

Participants had their cohort set by participant-reported clinical history. Symptom resolution, clearance, or two negative PCRs marked donors in Cohort 3 as recovered. Per the authors' pipeline: Estimates of nucleated cell counts were drawn from the amplification of reference gene primers. Libraries were prepared by immunoSEQ multiplex PCR; TCRdb keeps only in-frame clonotypes and omits some of them. The V and J calls and the clone size are those of that table, but D and trimming were determined from the DNA. In the table there are hundreds of thousands of clones, roughly 87% of which are singletons. With 6 bases removed from V and 11 bases from J, the gap between germline ends came to 14 bases. Germline V gene lookup returns CDR1 DFQATT and CDR2 SNEGSKA (reference sequence). CDR3 length: 11 amino acids.

Sequencing was carried out using PBMCs or T cells enriched from blood (not recorded which). The clonotype comes from a middle-aged woman who had recovered from COVID-19. The genes are TRBV20-1 and TRBJ1-5; D call uncertain. In nucleotides, the CDR3 is TGCAGTGCCACCCTCTTATCAGCCCAGCATTTT. Amino acid sequence: CSATLLSAQHF.